Listed below are T cell receptor beta chains from one sample, sequenced in a study of cytomegalovirus exposure and HLA in healthy donors. Profiled with immunoSEQ multiplex PCR; TCRdb holds only in-frame clones, not every one. Of 90,000 to 150,000 clones in the sample, around three quarters were seen once. Sample: PBMCs. These receptors all come from a human donor in good health. CDR3s include the opening cysteine and the closing phenylalanine or tryptophan. The order of the fields is clone size, D gene, J gene, V gene, CDR3 DNA, CDR3 protein. The D gene is left open where the match is weak. For some rows the clone size is stated as once, few or many, or as a class when expanded; others skip it.

few	-	TRBJ1-3	TRBV19	TGTGCCAGTAGTGTCGGGATGAATGGAAACACCATATATTTT	CASSVGMNGNTIYF
-	-	TRBJ2-7	TRBV30	TGTGCCTGGGGAGGCAGGTCCGACGAGCAGTACTTC	CAWGGRSDEQYF
once	-	TRBJ2-3	TRBV7-2	TGTGCCAGCAGCTTTGAACAGTCAAGCACAGATACGCAGTATTTT	CASSFEQSSTDTQYF
-	-	TRBJ1-2	TRBV28	TGTGCCAGCAGTTCAATGACTTTGGCGGGAGGCTACACCTTC	CASSSMTLAGGYTF
once	-	TRBJ2-2	TRBV18	TGTGCCAGCTCACCTAGGGGTTACGGGGAGCTGTTTTTT	CASSPRGYGELFF
-	TRBD1	TRBJ2-7	TRBV25-1	TGTGCCAGCAGTGTCCCGGGACAGACCGAGCAGTACTTC	CASSVPGQTEQYF
once	-	TRBJ2-1	TRBV19	TGTGCCAGTAGTATAGGGCCTAGCTCCTACAATGAGCAGTTCTTC	CASSIGPSSYNEQFF
-	-	TRBJ1-1	TRBV19	TGTGCCAGTAGTATACAGGGCCTGAACACTGAAGCTTTCTTT	CASSIQGLNTEAFF
few	-	TRBJ1-2	TRBV21-1	TGTGCCAGCAGCCCCCCTCGCCCCGGCTATGGCTACACCTTC	CASSPPRPGYGYTF
few	TRBD1	TRBJ1-2	TRBV27	TGTGCCAGCAGGAGAGGTCTGGGACAGGGGGACTATGGCTACACCTTC	CASRRGLGQGDYGYTF
-	TRBD1	TRBJ1-5	TRBV6-5	TGTGCCAGCAGTACCTCAACAGGGGGGAATCAGCCCCAGCATTTT	CASSTSTGGNQPQHF
few	TRBD2	TRBJ2-3	TRBV7-2	TGTGCCAGCAGCTCCCGGACTAGCGGGAGTTCGACAGATACGCAGTATTTT	CASSSRTSGSSTDTQYF
-	TRBD2	TRBJ2-2	TRBV9	TGTGCCAGCAGCGTAGAGAGCGGGAGTAACACCGGGGAGCTGTTTTTT	CASSVESGSNTGELFF
-	-	TRBJ1-2	TRBV29-1	TGCAGCGTTGATCAGGGCGAATCCCCACTCTTCTATGGCTACACCTTC	CSVDQGESPLFYGYTF
-	TRBD1	TRBJ1-2	TRBV7-2	TGTGCCAGCAGCCCCTGGACAGGTGGAGGCTATGGCTACACCTTC	CASSPWTGGGYGYTF
few	TRBD2	TRBJ2-1	TRBV10-1	TGCGCCAGCAGACTCTCAGGGCGGGAGAGCTACAATGAGCAGTTCTTC	CASRLSGRESYNEQFF
-	TRBD1	TRBJ2-3	TRBV28	TGTGCCAGCAGTTCGGACAGGAGCACAGATACGCAGTATTTT	CASSSDRSTDTQYF
-	TRBD2	TRBJ2-1	TRBV19	TGTGCCAGTAGTATATACAGCGGGAGGATCGGTGAGCAGTTCTTC	CASSIYSGRIGEQFF
once	TRBD1	TRBJ1-5	TRBV5-8	TGTGCCAGCAGCTTAACTGACAGGGATCCCCAGCATTTT	CASSLTDRDPQHF
-	TRBD2	TRBJ2-7	TRBV11-2	TGTGCCAGCAGCTTTAGCGGGAGGGAGTACGAGCAGTACTTC	CASSFSGREYEQYF
-	-	TRBJ2-1	TRBV5-1	TGCGCCAGCAGCCGGCGGGGTAATGAGCAGTTCTTC	CASSRRGNEQFF
-	-	TRBJ1-2	TRBV30	TGTGCCTGGAGTGTACTAGCAGGGTTTGGCTACACCTTC	CAWSVLAGFGYTF
-	TRBD1	TRBJ1-5	TRBV7-2	TGTGCCAGCAGCTTATTCTTGGACAGGGTTCAGCCCCAGCATTTT	CASSLFLDRVQPQHF
-	-	TRBJ2-2	TRBV7-9	TGTGCCAGCAGTTGGGGATTTCAACGCCTGGAAAACACCGGGGAGTTGTTTTTT	CASSWGFQRLENTGELFF
-	-	TRBJ1-1	TRBV7-2	TGTGCCAGCAGCTCCACAGTAGGAGCTTTCTTT	CASSSTVGAFF
-	-	TRBJ1-6	TRBV6-1	TGTGCCAGCAGTGACCGACCTATGACAGAGAGTAATTCACCCCTCCACTTT	CASSDRPMTESNSPLHF
-	TRBD2	TRBJ2-5	TRBV30	TGTGCCTGGAGTGGGTGGACTAGCGGGGTGACCCAGTACTTC	CAWSGWTSGVTQYF
few	TRBD2	TRBJ2-7	TRBV15	TGTGCCACCGCTCCGGGACTAGCGGTTTACGAGCAGTACTTC	CATAPGLAVYEQYF
-	-	TRBJ2-1	TRBV5-5	TGTGCCAGCAGTCCCTCAACTTGGGGCAAACAGAACAATGAGCAGTTCTTC	CASSPSTWGKQNNEQFF
-	-	TRBJ1-3	TRBV13	TGTGCCAGCAGGTTTGGCCTACAGACTGGAAACACCATATATTTT	CASRFGLQTGNTIYF
-	-	TRBJ2-1	TRBV2	TGTGCCAGCAGTGAAGACTATAACAATGAGCAGTTCTTC	CASSEDYNNEQFF
-	TRBD2	TRBJ2-1	TRBV9	TGTGCCAGCAGCCCGACACTAGCGGGACCCTACAATGAGCAGTTCTTC	CASSPTLAGPYNEQFF
-	TRBD2	TRBJ2-5	TRBV28	TGTGCCAGCAGGCGGGGGGGTGGAGAAGAGACCCAGTACTTC	CASRRGGGEETQYF
-	TRBD1	TRBJ1-5	TRBV4-2	TGTGCCAGCAGCCAAGAGGGGGGACAGGGAAGACAGCCCCAGCATTTT	CASSQEGGQGRQPQHF
-	-	TRBJ1-4	TRBV18	TGTGCCAGCTCACCCCCAGGGAGGACTAATGAAAAACTGTTTTTT	CASSPPGRTNEKLFF
-	TRBD1	TRBJ1-6	TRBV4-3	TGCGCCAGCAGCCAAGTACCCCTTCAGACAGGGGGTTTTTCACCCCTCCACTTT	CASSQVPLQTGGFSPLHF
-	-	TRBJ1-1	TRBV11-2	TGTGCCAGCAGCTTAGATACAGGCTTGGCTTTCTTT	CASSLDTGLAFF
-	TRBD2	TRBJ2-7	TRBV2	TGTGCCAGCAGCTTAGAGCGGGGGTACGAGCAGTACTTC	CASSLERGYEQYF
-	TRBD1	TRBJ1-1	TRBV7-2	TGTGCCAGCAGCAAACAGGGGTCACGGGCTGAAGCTTTCTTT	CASSKQGSRAEAFF
once	-	TRBJ1-2	TRBV19	TGTGCCAGTAGTAGCTCCTCTACAGGGTCGAAGGGCTACACCTTC	CASSSSSTGSKGYTF
once	TRBD1	TRBJ2-6	TRBV2	TGTGCCAGCAGTGAAAGGGGACAGGGGGCGCAGGGGGCCAACGTCCTGACTTTC	CASSERGQGAQGANVLTF
-	TRBD1	TRBJ1-2	TRBV30	TGTGCCTGGAGTAATACCGGGACAGGGGACCATGGCTACACCTTC	CAWSNTGTGDHGYTF
-	TRBD1	TRBJ2-1	TRBV7-9	TGTGCCAGCAGCTATATGGAGGGACAGGTCGTTGAGCAGTTCTTC	CASSYMEGQVVEQFF
-	TRBD2	TRBJ2-5	TRBV6-1	TGTGCCAGCACCGCGTTAGCGGGAGATCAAGGGACCCAGTACTTC	CASTALAGDQGTQYF
few	TRBD1	TRBJ1-2	TRBV6-1	TGTGCCAGCAGTGAATATGGGGGGACAGGGACTCGCGATGGCTACACCTTC	CASSEYGGTGTRDGYTF
-	TRBD2	TRBJ2-3	TRBV5-1	TGCGCCAGCAGCTTGGGTTCTATAGCGGGAGGGAGGACAGATACGCAGTATTTT	CASSLGSIAGGRTDTQYF
-	TRBD1	TRBJ1-1	TRBV2	TGTGCCAGCAGTACTACCAGGGGGCCGAACACTGAAGCTTTCTTT	CASSTTRGPNTEAFF
once	TRBD2	TRBJ2-7	TRBV27	TGTGCCAGCAGTTTTAGGAGGGAGGGCCACGAGCAGTACTTC	CASSFRREGHEQYF
few	TRBD1	TRBJ2-7	TRBV6-1	TGTGCCAGCAGTGGCGGACAGGGGTCCATTTTGTACGAGCAGTACTTC	CASSGGQGSILYEQYF
few	-	TRBJ1-5	TRBV19	TGTGCCAGTAGTACAGGGTCAGGTCAGCCCCAGCATTTT	CASSTGSGQPQHF
-	-	TRBJ1-4	TRBV30	TGTGCCTGGAGGGGTTGGGGGCTTAATGAAAAACTGTTTTTT	CAWRGWGLNEKLFF
-	-	TRBJ2-7	TRBV30	TGTGCCTGGAGTGTCGGCGGCCTCCCGAGCTTCTCCTACGAGCAGTACTTC	CAWSVGGLPSFSYEQYF
-	TRBD2	TRBJ2-3	TRBV6-5	TGTGCCAGCAGTTACTCTGGTGGTAGCGGGGCCGGAACGCAGTATTTT	CASSYSGGSGAGTQYF
-	-	TRBJ1-2	TRBV21-1	TGTGCCAGCAGCCAAGGTGGTAGCGATAACTATGGCTACACCTTC	CASSQGGSDNYGYTF
-	-	TRBJ2-2	TRBV6-1	TGTGCCAGCAGTACCGGGACTGTCGACACCGGGGAGCTGTTTTTT	CASSTGTVDTGELFF
-	-	TRBJ1-2	TRBV5-1	TGCGCCAGCAGCTTGACAGGATCTAACTATGGCTACACCTTC	CASSLTGSNYGYTF
-	TRBD1	TRBJ1-1	TRBV7-9	TGTGCCAGCAGCTCGACAGGGAGAAACACTGAAGCTTTCTTT	CASSSTGRNTEAFF
-	-	TRBJ1-5	TRBV7-2	TGTGCCAGCACGAAAGGGGGGGGGATGAATCAGCCCCAGCATTTT	CASTKGGGMNQPQHF
-	-	TRBJ2-7	TRBV29-1	TGCAGCGCCGTACAGGGTAATTCCTACGAGCAGTACTTC	CSAVQGNSYEQYF
-	TRBD1	TRBJ2-7	TRBV28	TGTGCCAGCAGTCAATACCCCCGGGACAGGGAGGACGAGCAGTACTTC	CASSQYPRDREDEQYF